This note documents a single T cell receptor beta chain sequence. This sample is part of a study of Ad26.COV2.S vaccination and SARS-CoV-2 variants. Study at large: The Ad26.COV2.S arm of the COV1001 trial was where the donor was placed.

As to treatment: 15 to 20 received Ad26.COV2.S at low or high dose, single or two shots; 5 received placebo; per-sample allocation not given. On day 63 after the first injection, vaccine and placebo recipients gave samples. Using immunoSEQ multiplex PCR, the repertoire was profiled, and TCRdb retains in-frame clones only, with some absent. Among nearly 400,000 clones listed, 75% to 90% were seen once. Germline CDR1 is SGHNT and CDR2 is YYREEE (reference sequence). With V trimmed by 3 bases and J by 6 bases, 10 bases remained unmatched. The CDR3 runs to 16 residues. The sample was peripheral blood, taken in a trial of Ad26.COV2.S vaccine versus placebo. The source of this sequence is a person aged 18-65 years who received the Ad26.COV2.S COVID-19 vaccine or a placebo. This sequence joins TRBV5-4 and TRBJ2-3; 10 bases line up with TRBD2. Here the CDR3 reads CASSWKIAGGRDTQYF. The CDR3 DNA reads TGTGCCAGCAGCTGGAAGATAGCGGGAGGTAGGGATACGCAGTATTTT. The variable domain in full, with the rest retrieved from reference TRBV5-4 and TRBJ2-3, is ETGVTQSPTHLIKTRGQQVTLRCSSQSGHNTVSWYQQALGQGPQFIFQYYREEENGRGNFPPRFSGLQFPNYSSELNVNALELDDSALYLCASSWKIAGGRDTQYFGPGTRLTVL.